What follows are 17 T cell receptor beta chains derived from one specimen sequenced in a study of human T cells and chemical hapten exposure. Time point in this sample: patch test 1, 2 weeks after DPC sensitization. Noted treatment: therapeutic diphenylcyclopropenone sensitization with weekly scalp DPC. The template was total RNA from unfractionated whole blood. One entry per CDR3 protein results from TCRdb running MiXCR on the RACE reads. The sample carries some 41,000 distinct CDR3 sequences, over 3.5% recorded once. Source: whole blood, taken in connection with sensitization to the hapten diphenylcyclopropenone (DPC). The receptors shown here come from a man in his fifties with alopecia areata. Some clones in this sample may be carry-over from other donors' samples.

At least ten counts were recorded for this clonotype. This chain connects TRBV28 to TRBJ2-5, with 7 bases lining up with TRBD1. V lost 6 bases, J lost 5 bases, and 9 bases stayed unmatched. Germline V gives CDR1 MDHEN, CDR2 SYDVKM. The CDR3 has 14 amino acids. For the CDR3, the DNA is TGTGCCAGCAGCTTGACAGGGTTTGGGGAGACCCAGTACTTC. Its translation: CASSLTGFGETQYF.

At least ten counts were recorded for this clonotype. The rearrangement links TRBV4-3 to TRBJ2-3; D is unresolved. CDR1 is LGHNA, CDR2 YSLEER, per germline. V dropped 0 bases and J dropped 2 bases, with 6 bases sitting between them. The CDR3 is 14 amino acids. The CDR3 coding sequence is TGCGCCAGCAGCCAAGATCGACCCACAGATACGCAGTATTTT. This encodes CASSQDRPTDTQYF.

This clonotype has a count of ten or more. The chain employs TRBV9 and TRBJ2-1; TRBD2 matches at 10 bases. The CDR3 totals 18 residues. The germline V gene has CDR1 SGDLS and CDR2 YYNGEE. Trimming at V came to 4 bases and at J to 4 bases, leaving 14 bases not matched to a gene. CDR3 protein: CASSSGGAGGLKYNEQFF. The CDR3 DNA is TGTGCCAGCAGCTCGGGGGGAGCGGGAGGGCTGAAGTACAATGAGCAGTTCTTC.

This clonotype was picked up many times. The J gene is TRBJ2-7, the V gene TRBV6-5; possibly TRBD1 for D (6 bases). CDR3 length: 13 amino acids. From germline, CDR1 is MNHEY and CDR2 SVGAGI. Trimming stripped 5 bases from V and 7 bases from J, with 15 bases between. The CDR3 DNA sequence: TGTGCCAGCAGTAAGACAGGTCAGGTGGAGCAGTACTTC. Translating it yields CASSKTGQVEQYF.

This clonotype was picked up many times. V gene TRBV6-1 combines with J gene TRBJ2-1; 8 nucleotides align to TRBD1. The V segment lost 7 bases and the J segment 8 bases; nucleotides outside the gene matches: 13. The CDR3 has 15 amino acids. Germline loops: CDR1 MNHNS, CDR2 SASEGT. CDR3 region: CASTRAGGVGDEQFF. In nucleotides, the CDR3 is TGTGCCAGCACCCGAGCAGGGGGCGTGGGGGATGAGCAGTTCTTC.

This clonotype came up a few times. CDR3 coding DNA: TGTGCCAGCAGCCCCTGGCAAGCGGGAGACAATGAGCAGTTCTTC. Amino acids: CASSPWQAGDNEQFF. V is TRBV7-8 and J is TRBJ2-1, with 8 nucleotides matching TRBD2. This CDR3 comprises 15 residues. With V trimmed by 5 bases and J by 5 bases, 8 bases remained unmatched. In germline, CDR1 is SGHVS, CDR2 FQNEAQ.

This clonotype was seen many times. This chain joins TRBV7-3 and TRBJ2-7; the match to TRBD1 covers 12 bases. V was pared by 1 base and J by 7 bases, with 5 bases of the junction left unmatched. Looked up from germline, CDR1 is SGHTA and CDR2 is FQGTGA. The length of the CDR3 is 15 residues. The CDR3 DNA reads as TGTGCCAGCAGCTTAAGGGGACAGGGGGCTGGAGAGCAGTACTTC. Amino acid sequence: CASSLRGQGAGEQYF.

This clonotype showed up many times. The V gene is TRBV11-1, the J gene TRBJ1-1; the match to TRBD1 covers 7 bases. Germline CDR1 and CDR2: SGHAT and FQDESV (reference sequence). The length of the CDR3 is 13 residues. Trimming cost V 3 bases and J 5 bases; bases outside gene matches: 3. The CDR3 sequence: CASSFDRATEAFF. The CDR3 region has the DNA TGTGCCAGCAGCTTCGACAGGGCAACTGAAGCTTTCTTT.

This clonotype was recorded many times. CDR3 coding DNA: TGTGCCAGCAGGGGACAGGGGGCGGGAGTTGCAACTAATGAAAAACTGTTTTTT. It is translated as CASRGQGAGVATNEKLFF. The chain combines TRBV12-3 or TRBV12-4 with TRBJ1-4; 12 bases match TRBD1. The junction had 8 bases not matched to a gene; V was cut back by 6 bases and J by 0 bases. The length of the CDR3 is 18 residues.

At least ten counts were recorded for this clonotype. The chain recombines TRBV7-9 with TRBJ1-1, with a possible D match to TRBD1 (5 bases). Germline values: CDR1 SEHNR, CDR2 FQNEAQ (reference sequence). The CDR3 length is 13 residues. Trimming left V 3 bases short and J 5 bases short, with 10 bases between. The CDR3 loop reads CASSFPGGTEAFF. In DNA, the CDR3 is TGTGCCAGCAGCTTCCCTGGGGGGACTGAAGCTTTCTTT.

This clonotype was recorded at least ten times. As DNA, the CDR3 is TGTGCCAGCAGTTTAGAGGGGTCGGGCAATCAGCCCCAGCATTTT. Its translation: CASSLEGSGNQPQHF. V is TRBV12-3 or TRBV12-4 and J is TRBJ1-5; TRBD1 might be the D (5 bases). V was shortened by 1 base and J by 2 bases, with 9 bases between the two germline ends. The CDR3 loop spans 15 amino acids.

This clonotype was counted only a few times. The chain is built from TRBV4-1 and TRBJ1-4; unclear D gene. This CDR3 comprises 17 residues. Germline V gene data show CDR1 as MGHRA and CDR2 as YSYEKL. V was trimmed by 0 bases and J by 2 bases, leaving 13 bases between them. The CDR3 is CASSQDLNRGTNEKLFF. The CDR3 DNA reads TGCGCCAGCAGCCAAGACCTGAACCGAGGGACTAATGAAAAACTGTTTTTT.

V usage is TRBV5-1 and J usage is TRBJ2-5; tentatively, D is TRBD1 or TRBD2 (6 bases each). The CDR3 spans 15 residues. Germline V gene lookup returns CDR1 SGHRS and CDR2 YFSETQ. Trimming left V 2 bases short and J 7 bases short, with 18 bases between. The CDR3, as DNA: TGCGCCAGCAGCTTTGGACAGACTAGAGGAGCGACCCAGTACTTC. Its protein is CASSFGQTRGATQYF.

At least ten counts were recorded for this clonotype. The V call is TRBV2, the J call TRBJ2-2, with 13 bases aligning to TRBD2. Germline V CDR1 and CDR2: SNHLY, FYNNEI. The J segment lost 0 bases and the V segment lost 6 bases, leaving 4 bases of the junction unmatched. CDR3 length: 17 residues. The DNA of the CDR3 is TGTGCCAGCAGACCCGGGACTAGCGGGGCGAACACCGGGGAGCTGTTTTTT. Amino acid sequence: CASRPGTSGANTGELFF. The complete variable domain, with remaining parts taken from reference TRBV2 and TRBJ2-2, reads EPEVTQTPSHQVTQMGQEVILRCVPISNHLYFYWYRQILGQKVEFLVSFYNNEISEKSEIFDDQFSVERPDGSNFTLKIRSTKLEDSAMYFCASRPGTSGANTGELFFGEGSRLTVL.

This clonotype was found many times. V usage is TRBV7-2 and J usage is TRBJ2-7; either TRBD1 or TRBD2 may fit D (5 bases each). The CDR3 length is 14 residues. Germline V CDR1 and CDR2: SGHTA, FQGNSA. V lost 4 bases and J 0 bases, leaving 10 bases between the germline ends. The CDR3 region is CASSSGPPSYEQYF. Written as DNA, the CDR3 is TGTGCCAGCAGCTCGGGGCCACCCTCCTACGAGCAGTACTTC.

This clonotype was picked up many times. The chain links TRBV9 to TRBJ1-1, with D possibly being TRBD1 (6 bases). This CDR3 has 16 amino acids. Germline CDR1 reads SGDLS; CDR2 reads YYNGEE. The V and J ends lost 0 bases and 1 base respectively, with 13 bases between them. CDR3 region: CASSVGGGETNTEAFF. As DNA, the CDR3 is TGTGCCAGCAGCGTAGGGGGGGGCGAGACGAACACTGAAGCTTTCTTT.

There are many counts of this clonotype. The chain uses TRBV2 and TRBJ2-5; D gene ambiguous. Trimming stripped 0 bases from V and 5 bases from J, with 10 bases between. Germline CDR1 reads SNHLY; CDR2 reads FYNNEI. The CDR3 totals 14 residues. The DNA for the CDR3 is TGTGCCAGCAGTGAAGCGCTTATTTCGGAGACCCAGTACTTC. It specifies CASSEALISETQYF.